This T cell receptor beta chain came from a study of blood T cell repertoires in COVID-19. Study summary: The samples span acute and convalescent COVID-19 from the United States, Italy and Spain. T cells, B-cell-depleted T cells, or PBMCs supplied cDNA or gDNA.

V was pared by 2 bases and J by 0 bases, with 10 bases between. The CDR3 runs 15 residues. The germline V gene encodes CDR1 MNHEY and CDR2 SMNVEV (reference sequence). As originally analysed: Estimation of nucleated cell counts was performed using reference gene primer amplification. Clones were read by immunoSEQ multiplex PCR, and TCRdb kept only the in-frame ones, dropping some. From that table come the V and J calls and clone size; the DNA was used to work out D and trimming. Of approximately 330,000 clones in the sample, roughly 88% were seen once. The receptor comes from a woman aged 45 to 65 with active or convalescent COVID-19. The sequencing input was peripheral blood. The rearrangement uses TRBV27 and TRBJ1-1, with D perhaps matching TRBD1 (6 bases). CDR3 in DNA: TGTGCCAGCAGTTTAGACAGGCCGGTGAACACTGAAGCTTTCTTT. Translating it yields CASSLDRPVNTEAFF.